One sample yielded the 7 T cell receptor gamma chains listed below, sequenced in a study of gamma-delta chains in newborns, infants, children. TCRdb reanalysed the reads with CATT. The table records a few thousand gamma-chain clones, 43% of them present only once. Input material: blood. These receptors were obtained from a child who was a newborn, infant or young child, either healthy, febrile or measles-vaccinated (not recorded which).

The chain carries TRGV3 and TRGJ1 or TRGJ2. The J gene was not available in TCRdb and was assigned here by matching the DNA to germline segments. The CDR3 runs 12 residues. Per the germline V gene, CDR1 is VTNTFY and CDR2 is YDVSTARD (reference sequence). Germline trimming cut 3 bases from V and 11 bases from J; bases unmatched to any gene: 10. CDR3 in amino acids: CATWDSALEKLF. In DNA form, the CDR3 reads TGTGCCACCTGGGACTCGGCCTTGGAGAAACTCTTT.

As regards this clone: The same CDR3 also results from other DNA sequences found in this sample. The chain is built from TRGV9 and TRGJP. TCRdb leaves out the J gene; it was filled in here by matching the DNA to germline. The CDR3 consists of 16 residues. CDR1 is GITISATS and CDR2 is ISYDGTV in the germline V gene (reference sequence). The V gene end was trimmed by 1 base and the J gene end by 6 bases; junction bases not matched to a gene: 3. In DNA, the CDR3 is TGTGCCTTGTGGGAGGTTCGAGAGTTGGGCAAAAAAATCAAGGTATTT. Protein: CALWEVRELGKKIKVF.

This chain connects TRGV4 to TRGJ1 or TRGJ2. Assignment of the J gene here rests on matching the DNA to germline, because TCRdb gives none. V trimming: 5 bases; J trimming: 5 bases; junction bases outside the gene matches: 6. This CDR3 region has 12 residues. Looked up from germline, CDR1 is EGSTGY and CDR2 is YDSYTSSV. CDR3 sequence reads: CATWAGDYKKLF. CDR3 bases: TGTGCCACCTGGGCAGGGGATTATAAGAAACTCTTT.

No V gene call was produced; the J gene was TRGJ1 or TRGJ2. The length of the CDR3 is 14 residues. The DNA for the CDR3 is TGTGCCACCTGGGTCCCTACGAATTATTATAAGAAACTCTTT. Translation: CATWVPTNYYKKLF.

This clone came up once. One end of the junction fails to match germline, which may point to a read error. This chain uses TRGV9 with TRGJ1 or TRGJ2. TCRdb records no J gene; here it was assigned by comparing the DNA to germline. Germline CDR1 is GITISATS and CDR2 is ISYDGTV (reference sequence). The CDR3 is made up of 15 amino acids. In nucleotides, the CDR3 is TGTGCCTCGTGGGCCTGCGCCCTAAGGGATTATAAGAAACTCTTT. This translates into CASWACALRDYKKLF.

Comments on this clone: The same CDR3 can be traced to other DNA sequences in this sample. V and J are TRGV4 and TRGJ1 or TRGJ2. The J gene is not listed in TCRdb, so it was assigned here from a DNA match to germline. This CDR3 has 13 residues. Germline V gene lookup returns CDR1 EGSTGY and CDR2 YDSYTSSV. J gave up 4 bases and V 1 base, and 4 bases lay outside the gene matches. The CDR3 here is CATWDGNYYKKLF. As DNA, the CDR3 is TGTGCCACCTGGGATGGAAACTATTATAAGAAACTCTTT.

The CDR3 nucleotides are TGTGCCACCTGGGATGGGTCATTGGGGTATAAGAAACTCTTT. Protein: CATWDGSLGYKKLF. The genes are TRGV4 and TRGJ1 or TRGJ2. The J gene was not available in TCRdb and was assigned here by matching the DNA to germline segments. The germline V gene encodes CDR1 EGSTGY and CDR2 YDSYTSSV. This CDR3 contains 14 residues. The V and J ends lost 0 bases and 7 bases, in that order; junction bases with no gene match: 9.